The sequence of this TCR beta chain was determined in a study of graft-versus-host responses after intestinal transplantation. The overall study: Anti-thymocyte globulin was used for induction in all recipients, who then took tacrolimus and steroids for roughly three years.

Per germline, CDR1 SGHVS and CDR2 FQNEAQ. V was clipped by 0 bases and J by 2 bases; unmatched bases: 12. CDR3 length: 19 residues. A remark on this clone: Its target is unknown.

General study points: Among recipient marrow samples, GvH clones were found; some appeared first in ileum or blood.

Sequencing was performed with immunoSEQ multiplex PCR; in TCRdb, only in-frame clones are kept and a portion is missing. The sample carries about 41,000 clones, 85% to 95% recorded once. The input for sequencing was unstimulated CD8+ T cells sorted from spleen or lymph node cells, taken before transplant. J is TRBJ2-1 and V is TRBV7-8; 8 nucleotides agree with TRBD2. This clonotype was sampled from a human donor who was the organ donor for an intestinal transplant. The CDR3 protein is CASSLAFGAGGHTYNEQFF. As DNA, the CDR3 is TGTGCCAGCAGCTTAGCGTTCGGTGCGGGGGGTCACACCTACAATGAGCAGTTCTTC.